This T cell receptor beta chain was observed in a study of T-cell reconstitution after alpha-beta-depleted transplantation in children. This clonotype was seen many times. Its antigen remains unidentified. Unique molecular identifiers were used to barcode this TCRbeta library. TCRdb processed the PCR reads anew with MiXCR; each CDR3 protein has one entry. The table shows roughly 300,000 distinct CDR3 sequences, with 11% occurring only once. V shed 2 bases and J shed 0 bases, with 5 bases lying between them. The CDR3 has 14 amino acids. Germline CDR1 and CDR2: KGHDR and SFDVKD. Findings and caveats of the study: T-cell numbers and diversity, one year after transplant, stemmed largely from T cells that were newly produced.

The material was peripheral blood, obtained 180 days after TCRalphabeta/CD19-depleted stem cell transplant. V is TRBV24-1 and J is TRBJ2-3; no clear D. The clonotype was recovered from a male patient under 10 years old who had a stem cell transplant for chronic granulomatous disease, so the T cells may come from the graft donor. The CDR3 DNA reads TGTGCCACCAGTGATTCACCTAGCACAGATACGCAGTATTTT. Translation: CATSDSPSTDTQYF.